Here is one T cell receptor (beta chain) with its context. The data originate from a study of blood T cell repertoires in COVID-19. The overall study: From the United States, Italy and Spain came samples of acute and convalescent COVID-19. From T cells, B-cell-depleted T cells, or PBMCs came the material, which was cDNA or gDNA.

Assay: immunoSEQ multiplex PCR; the TCRdb copy retains only in-frame clones and omits some. The repertoire holds about 140,000 clones, with around 90% as singletons. The CDR3 has 13 residues. Trimming took 3 bases from V and 2 from J, leaving 7 bases between them. The receptor was isolated from a woman aged 45-59 years with acute or convalescent COVID-19. The chain joins TRBV12-3 or TRBV12-4 to TRBJ1-2; no reliable D call. Source material: peripheral blood. In DNA form, the CDR3 reads TGTGCCAGCAGTTTCCCAGGAAACTATGGCTACACCTTC. This gives the protein CASSFPGNYGYTF.